This note documents a single TCR beta chain sequence. This entry is derived from a study of OX40 agonist ivuxolimab in advanced cancers. The table came from immunoSEQ multiplex PCR; TCRdb's copy has only in-frame clones and leaves some out. Seen here are about 26,000 clones, about 74% observed once, and the top ten hold more than 11%. V shed 5 bases, J shed 4 bases, and the junction held 2 bases outside the gene matches. Germline assignment: CDR1 LGHNA and CDR2 YNFKEQ. This CDR3 has 14 residues. This receptor was taken from an adult with an advanced solid tumor such as melanoma, head and neck, liver or kidney cancer. The V gene is TRBV4-2, the J gene TRBJ1-6; 7 bases line up with TRBD1. Sequenced material: CD4+ or CD8+ T cells sorted from blood, taken in a trial of the OX40 agonist ivuxolimab. CDR3 nucleotides: TGTGCCAGCAGCGCGGGACAGTATAATTCACCCCTCCACTTT. Its protein product is CASSAGQYNSPLHF.